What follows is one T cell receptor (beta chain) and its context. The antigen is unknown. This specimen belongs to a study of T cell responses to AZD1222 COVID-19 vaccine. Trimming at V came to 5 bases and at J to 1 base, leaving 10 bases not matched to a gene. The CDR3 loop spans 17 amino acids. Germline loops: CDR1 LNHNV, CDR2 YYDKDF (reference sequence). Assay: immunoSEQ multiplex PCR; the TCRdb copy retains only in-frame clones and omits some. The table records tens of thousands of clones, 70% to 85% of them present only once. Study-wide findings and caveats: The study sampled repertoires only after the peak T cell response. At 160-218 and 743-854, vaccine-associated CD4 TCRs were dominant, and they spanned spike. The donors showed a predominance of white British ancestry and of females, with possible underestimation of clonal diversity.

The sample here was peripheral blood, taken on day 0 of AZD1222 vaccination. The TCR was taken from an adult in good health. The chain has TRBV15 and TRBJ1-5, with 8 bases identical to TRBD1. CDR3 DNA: TGTGCCACCAGCCCCTATGGGGGACAGGACAGCAATCAGCCCCAGCATTTT. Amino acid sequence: CATSPYGGQDSNQPQHF.